Listed here are 21 T cell receptor beta chains from one sample, sequenced in a study of T cells after yellow fever vaccination. MiXCR was run by TCRdb on the 5' RACE reads, yielding one entry per CDR3 protein. The sample has roughly 350,000 distinct CDR3 sequences, about 4% seen once. The starting material was PBMCs, obtained 5 days after the yellow fever booster vaccination. All receptors derive from a man between 18 and 35 years old who received the YFV17D yellow fever vaccine.

The sample holds many counts of this clonotype. The V call is TRBV6-1, the J call TRBJ1-1, with D possibly being TRBD1 (5 bases). The CDR3 has 13 amino acids. Germline V CDR1 and CDR2: MNHNS, SASEGT. V shed 4 bases and J shed 5 bases, with 11 bases lying between them. Here the CDR3 DNA reads TGTGCCAGCAGTGTCAGGGTCGGGACTGAAGCTTTCTTT. As protein: CASSVRVGTEAFF.

In its sample, this clonotype was seen a few times. The chain recombines TRBV12-3 or TRBV12-4 with TRBJ2-2; the match to TRBD1 covers 9 bases. The CDR3 is 12 residues long. Trimming cost V 9 bases and J 5 bases; bases outside gene matches: 1. The CDR3 nucleotides read TGTGCCAGTGACAGGGGGACCGGGGAGCTGTTTTTT. Protein: CASDRGTGELFF.

There are many counts of this clonotype. The chain recombines TRBV4-3 with TRBJ2-3; a weak D match, TRBD2 (6 bases). The CDR3 length is 16 residues. Germline lookup yields CDR1 LGHNA and CDR2 YSLEER. V was trimmed by 3 bases and J by 2 bases, leaving 15 bases between them. The CDR3 nucleotides read TGCGCCAGCAGCCATGAGGGGACTGACTACACAGATACGCAGTATTTT. This encodes CASSHEGTDYTDTQYF.

In its sample, this clonotype was seen a few times. V usage is TRBV3-1 and J usage is TRBJ2-7; the D is unclear. Germline CDR1 reads LGHDT; CDR2 reads YNNKEL (reference sequence). The CDR3 is 13 amino acids. V dropped 4 bases and J dropped 0 bases, with 7 bases sitting between them. CDR3 sequence reads: CASSLLSSYEQYF. The CDR3 DNA follows: TGTGCCAGCAGCCTCCTAAGCTCCTACGAGCAGTACTTC.

The J gene is TRBJ1-6, the V gene TRBV5-6; 9 bases line up with TRBD1. This CDR3 comprises 14 residues. V shed 5 bases, J shed 10 bases, and the junction held 7 bases outside the gene matches. Germline V CDR1 and CDR2: SGHDT, YYEEEE. As DNA, the CDR3 is TGTGCCAGCAGGGGACAGGGCCTTAGCTCACCCCTCCACTTT. As protein: CASRGQGLSSPLHF.

This clonotype was recorded many times. The CDR3: CASSPPYILAKNIQYF. The CDR3 region has the DNA TGTGCCAGCAGCCCACCCTATATTCTAGCCAAAAACATTCAGTACTTC. The V call is TRBV7-9, the J call TRBJ2-4; D is unclear. Trimming cost V 5 bases and J 0 bases, with 14 bases left between them. CDR1 and CDR2 from the germline V gene are SEHNR and FQNEAQ (reference sequence). This CDR3 spans 16 amino acids.

The chain has TRBV19 and TRBJ2-5; 7 nucleotides line up with TRBD2. Germline loops: CDR1 LNHDA, CDR2 SQIVND (reference sequence). The V gene end was trimmed by 1 base and the J gene end by 7 bases; junction bases not matched to a gene: 12. The CDR3 runs 16 residues. The CDR3 reads CASSIALTASGGTQYF. In DNA form, the CDR3 reads TGTGCCAGTAGTATAGCATTGACGGCTAGCGGCGGGACCCAGTACTTC.

This clonotype came up a few times. The chain is built from TRBV29-1 and TRBJ2-5; maybe TRBD1 (5 bases). CDR1 is SQVTM and CDR2 is ANQGSEA in the germline V gene. V was trimmed by 2 bases and J by 5 bases, leaving 9 bases between them. The CDR3 spans 12 residues. CDR3 in amino acids: CSVEWGAETQYF. The CDR3 DNA reads TGCAGCGTTGAATGGGGCGCGGAGACCCAGTACTTC.

This clonotype was counted only a few times. The V call is TRBV5-1, the J call TRBJ2-5; D is unresolved. V lost 5 bases, J lost 1 base, and 9 bases lay in between. Germline V lookup: CDR1 SGHRS, CDR2 YFSETQ. The length of the CDR3 is 13 residues. Here the CDR3 reads CASSGRPQETQYF. The DNA of the CDR3 is TGCGCCAGCAGTGGGCGGCCCCAAGAGACCCAGTACTTC.

This clonotype was seen at least ten times. The J gene is TRBJ2-5, the V gene TRBV4-3, with TRBD1 as a possible D gene (7 bases). Looked up from germline, CDR1 is LGHNA and CDR2 is YSLEER. V was trimmed by 1 base and J by 8 bases, leaving 23 bases between them. The CDR3 consists of 17 residues. CDR3 sequence reads: CASSQALPAGGSNTQYF. The CDR3 DNA reads as TGCGCCAGCAGCCAAGCCCTCCCCGCAGGGGGGAGTAATACCCAGTACTTC.

The chain recombines TRBV20-1 with TRBJ1-1, with 9 bases matching TRBD1. The germline gives CDR1 DFQATT, CDR2 SNEGSKA (reference sequence). The CDR3 is 14 residues long. Trimming removed 5 bases from V and 2 bases from J; junction bases left unmatched: 6. The CDR3 DNA follows: TGCAGTGCTCCGGGACAGGGCTATAACACTGAAGCTTTCTTT. Translated, it gives CSAPGQGYNTEAFF.

This sequence joins TRBV12-3 or TRBV12-4 and TRBJ2-1; 8 nucleotides match TRBD2. The V segment lost 2 bases and the J segment 8 bases; nucleotides outside the gene matches: 8. The length of the CDR3 is 15 residues. CDR3 DNA: TGTGCCAGCAGTTTAATGGCGGGGGGCCATTATGAGCAGTTCTTC. This codes for CASSLMAGGHYEQFF.

CDR3 sequence reads: CASSREQAVFNEKLFF. Here the CDR3 DNA reads TGTGCCAGCAGCCGGGAGCAAGCAGTATTTAATGAAAAACTGTTTTTT. This chain connects TRBV5-5 to TRBJ1-4; D is unresolved. Germline loops: CDR1 SGHKS, CDR2 YYEKEE (reference sequence). The V end was cut by 4 bases, the J end by 4 bases, with 17 bases between. The length of the CDR3 is 16 residues.

This clonotype was detected ten times or more. V usage is TRBV20-1 and J usage is TRBJ1-1; a weak D match, TRBD1 (5 bases). The V and J ends lost 5 bases and 4 bases respectively, with 17 bases between them. Germline V lookup: CDR1 DFQATT, CDR2 SNEGSKA (reference sequence). The CDR3 runs to 14 residues. The CDR3 sequence is CSAAVWGGGTEAFF. CDR3 nucleotides: TGCAGTGCTGCCGTTTGGGGGGGTGGCACTGAAGCTTTCTTT.

This clonotype has ten or more counts. V gene TRBV12-3 or TRBV12-4 combines with J gene TRBJ2-7; D is unresolved. This CDR3 has 12 residues. V dropped 5 bases and J dropped 2 bases, with 7 bases sitting between them. CDR3 DNA: TGTGCCAGCAGTCCCATCACCTACGAGCAGTACTTC. Translation: CASSPITYEQYF.

The table lists this clonotype with many counts. V is TRBV18 and J is TRBJ2-7; D uncertain. The CDR3 is 14 residues long. V lost 0 bases to trimming and J lost 2 bases, with 8 bases between them. From germline, CDR1 is KGHSH and CDR2 LQKENI. The CDR3 region has the DNA TGTGCCAGCTCACCACCCCTAAGCGCCTACGAGCAGTACTTC. Protein: CASSPPLSAYEQYF.

Regarding this clonotype: This may be a read error, as it is one base from a much larger clone. This chain joins TRBV7-2 and TRBJ2-2, with D tentatively TRBD2 (5 bases). The CDR3 covers 14 residues. The germline V gene has CDR1 SGHTA and CDR2 FQGNSA. The V end was cut by 3 bases, the J end by 4 bases, with 9 bases between. CDR3 DNA: TGTGCCAGCAGCTTTCCGGGGAGCACCGGGGAGCTGTTTTTT. Protein: CASSFPGSTGELFF.

As to this clonotype: This may stem from a read error, because a much larger clone lies one nucleotide away. This chain links TRBV7-6 with TRBJ2-3, with D perhaps being TRBD1 or TRBD2 (5 bases each). The germline V gene has CDR1 SGHVS and CDR2 FNYEAQ. The CDR3 has 13 amino acids. Trimming shortened V by 4 bases and J by 10 bases, and 15 bases separated the two germline ends. The CDR3 DNA is TGTGCCAGCAGCTATCCCGGGGCCTATGCGCAGTATTTT. Translating gives CASSYPGAYAQYF.

V is TRBV9 and J is TRBJ2-7; 7 bases are shared with TRBD2. This CDR3 region has 14 residues. Germline values: CDR1 SGDLS, CDR2 YYNGEE. The J segment lost 6 bases and the V segment lost 0 bases, leaving 6 bases of the junction unmatched. The CDR3 DNA reads TGTGCCAGCAGCGTAGGAGGCGGGGGATTCGAGCAGTACTTC. Its translation is CASSVGGGGFEQYF.

In its sample, this clonotype was seen a few times. V is TRBV3-1 and J is TRBJ1-1; D not resolved. Germline CDR1 reads LGHDT; CDR2 reads YNNKEL (reference sequence). The CDR3 is 15 residues long. With 1 base removed from V and 1 base from J, the gap between germline ends came to 10 bases. The CDR3 loop is CASSQGVLRNTEAFF. The DNA for the CDR3 is TGTGCCAGCAGCCAAGGGGTACTCAGGAACACTGAAGCTTTCTTT. Together with reference TRBV3-1 and TRBJ1-1, the CDR3 gives the full variable domain: DTAVSQTPKYLVTQMGNDKSIKCEQNLGHDTMYWYKQDSKKFLKIMFSYNNKELIINETVPNRFSPKSPDKAHLNLHINSLELGDSAVYFCASSQGVLRNTEAFFGQGTRLTVV.

This clonotype was seen a handful of times. The chain combines TRBV13 with TRBJ1-2, with D hard to call. The V end was cut by 6 bases, the J end by 4 bases, with 15 bases between. In germline, CDR1 is PRHDT, CDR2 FYEKMQ (reference sequence). CDR3 length: 14 residues. The CDR3 sequence: CASRVVDDLYGYTF. For the CDR3, the DNA is TGTGCCAGCAGGGTCGTTGACGACCTCTATGGCTACACCTTC.